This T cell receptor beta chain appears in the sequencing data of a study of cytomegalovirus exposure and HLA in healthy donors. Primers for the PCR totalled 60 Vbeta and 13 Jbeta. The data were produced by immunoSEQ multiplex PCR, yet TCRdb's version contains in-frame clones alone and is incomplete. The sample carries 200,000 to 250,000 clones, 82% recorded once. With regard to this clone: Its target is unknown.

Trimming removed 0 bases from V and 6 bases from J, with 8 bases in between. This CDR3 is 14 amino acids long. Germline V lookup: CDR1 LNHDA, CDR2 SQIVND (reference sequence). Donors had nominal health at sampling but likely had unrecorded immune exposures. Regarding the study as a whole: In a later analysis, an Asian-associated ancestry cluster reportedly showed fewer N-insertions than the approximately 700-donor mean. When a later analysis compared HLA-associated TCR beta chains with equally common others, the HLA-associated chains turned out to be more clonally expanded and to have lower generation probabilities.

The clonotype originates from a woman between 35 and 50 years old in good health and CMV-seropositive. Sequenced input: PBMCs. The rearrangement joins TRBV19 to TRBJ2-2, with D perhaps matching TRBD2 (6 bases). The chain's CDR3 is CASSIDWGAGELFF. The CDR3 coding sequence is TGTGCCAGTAGTATAGATTGGGGGGCCGGGGAGCTGTTTTTT. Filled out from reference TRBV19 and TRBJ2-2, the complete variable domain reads DGGITQSPKYLFRKEGQNVTLSCEQNLNHDAMYWYRQDPGQGLRLIYYSQIVNDFQKGDIAEGYSVSREKKESFPLTVTSAQKNPTAFYLCASSIDWGAGELFFGEGSRLTVL.